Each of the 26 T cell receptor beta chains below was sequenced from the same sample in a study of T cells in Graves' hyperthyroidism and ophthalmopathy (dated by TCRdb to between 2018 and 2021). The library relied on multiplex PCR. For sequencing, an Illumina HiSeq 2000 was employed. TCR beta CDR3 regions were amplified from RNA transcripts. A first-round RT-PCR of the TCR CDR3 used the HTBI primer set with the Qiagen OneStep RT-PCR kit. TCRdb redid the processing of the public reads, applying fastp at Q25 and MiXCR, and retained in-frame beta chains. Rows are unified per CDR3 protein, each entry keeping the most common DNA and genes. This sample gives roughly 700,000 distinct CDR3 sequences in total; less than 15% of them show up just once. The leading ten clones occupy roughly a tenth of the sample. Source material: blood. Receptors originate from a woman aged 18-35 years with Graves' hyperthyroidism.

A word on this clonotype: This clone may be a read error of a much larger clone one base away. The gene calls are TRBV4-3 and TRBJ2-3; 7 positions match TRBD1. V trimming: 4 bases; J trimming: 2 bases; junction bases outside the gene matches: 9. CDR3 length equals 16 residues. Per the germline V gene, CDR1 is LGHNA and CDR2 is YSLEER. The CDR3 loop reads CASSRDWTGLTDTQYF. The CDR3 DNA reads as TGCGCCAGCAGCCGAGATTGGACAGGCCTCACAGATACGCAGTATTTT.

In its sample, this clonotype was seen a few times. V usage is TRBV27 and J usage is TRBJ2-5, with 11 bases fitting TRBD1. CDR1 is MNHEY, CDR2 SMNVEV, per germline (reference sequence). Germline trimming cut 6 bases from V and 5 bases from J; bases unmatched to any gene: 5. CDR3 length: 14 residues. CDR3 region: CASRGQGVGETQYF. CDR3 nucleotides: TGTGCCAGCAGGGGACAGGGGGTGGGTGAGACCCAGTACTTC.

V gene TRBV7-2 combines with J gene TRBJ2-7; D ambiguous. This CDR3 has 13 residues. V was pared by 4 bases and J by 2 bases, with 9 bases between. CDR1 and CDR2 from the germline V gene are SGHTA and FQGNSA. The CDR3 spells CASSSDGPYEQYF. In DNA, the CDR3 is TGTGCCAGCAGCTCGGACGGTCCCTACGAGCAGTACTTC.

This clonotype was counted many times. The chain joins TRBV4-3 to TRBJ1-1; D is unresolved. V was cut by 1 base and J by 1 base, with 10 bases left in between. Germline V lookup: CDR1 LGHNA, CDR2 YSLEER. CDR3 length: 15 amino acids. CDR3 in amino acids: CASSQARSTNTEAFF. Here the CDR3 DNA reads TGCGCCAGCAGCCAAGCCCGTTCCACGAACACTGAAGCTTTCTTT.

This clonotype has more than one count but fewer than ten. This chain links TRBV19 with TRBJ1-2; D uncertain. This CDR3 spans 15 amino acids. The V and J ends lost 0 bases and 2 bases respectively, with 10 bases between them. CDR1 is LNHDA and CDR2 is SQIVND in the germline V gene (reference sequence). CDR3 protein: CASSIDFWMNYGYTF. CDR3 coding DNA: TGTGCCAGTAGTATAGATTTTTGGATGAACTATGGCTACACCTTC.

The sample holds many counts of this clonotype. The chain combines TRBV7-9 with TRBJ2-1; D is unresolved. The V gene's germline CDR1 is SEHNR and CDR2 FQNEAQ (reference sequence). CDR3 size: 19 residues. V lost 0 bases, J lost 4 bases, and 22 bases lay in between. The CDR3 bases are TGTGCCAGCAGCTTAGCTCCTTTTGGCGGAGCCTTCAAGTACAATGAGCAGTTCTTC. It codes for CASSLAPFGGAFKYNEQFF. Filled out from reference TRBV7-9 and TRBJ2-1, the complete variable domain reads DTGVSQNPRHKITKRGQNVTFRCDPISEHNRLYWYRQTLGQGPEFLTYFQNEAQLEKSRLLSDRFSAERPKGSFSTLEIQRTEQGDSAMYLCASSLAPFGGAFKYNEQFFGPGTRLTVL.

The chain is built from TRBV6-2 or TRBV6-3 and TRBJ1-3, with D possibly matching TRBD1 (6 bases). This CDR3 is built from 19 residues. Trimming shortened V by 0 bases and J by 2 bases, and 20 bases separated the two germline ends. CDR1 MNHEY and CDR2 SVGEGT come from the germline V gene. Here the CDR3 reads CASSYSSHRVEIPGNTIYF. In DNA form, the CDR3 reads TGTGCCAGCAGTTACTCTTCCCACAGGGTCGAGATCCCTGGAAACACCATATATTTT.

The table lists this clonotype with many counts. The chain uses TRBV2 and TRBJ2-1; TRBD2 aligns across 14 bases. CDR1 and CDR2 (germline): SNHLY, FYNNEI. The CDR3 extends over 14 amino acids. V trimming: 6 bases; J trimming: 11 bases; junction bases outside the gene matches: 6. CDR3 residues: CASRTGLAGVKQFF. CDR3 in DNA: TGTGCCAGCAGGACGGGACTAGCGGGAGTCAAGCAGTTCTTC.

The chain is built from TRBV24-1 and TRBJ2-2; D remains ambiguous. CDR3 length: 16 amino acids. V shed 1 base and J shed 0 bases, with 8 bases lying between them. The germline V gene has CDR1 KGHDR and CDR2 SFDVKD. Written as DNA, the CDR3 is TGTGCCACCAGTGATTTAGGAATTTCGAACACCGGGGAGCTGTTTTTT. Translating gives CATSDLGISNTGELFF.

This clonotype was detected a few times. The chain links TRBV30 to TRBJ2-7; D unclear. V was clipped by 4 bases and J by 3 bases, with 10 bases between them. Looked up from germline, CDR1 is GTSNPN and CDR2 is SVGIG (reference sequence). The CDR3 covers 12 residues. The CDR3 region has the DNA TGTGCCTGGAACCTGGACGACTACGAGCAGTACTTC. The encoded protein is CAWNLDDYEQYF. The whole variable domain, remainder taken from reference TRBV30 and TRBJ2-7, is SQTIHQWPATLVQPVGSPLSLECTVEGTSNPNLYWYRQAAGRGLQLLFYSVGIGQISSEVPQNLSASRPQDRQFILSSKKLLLSDSGFYLCAWNLDDYEQYFGPGTRLTVT.

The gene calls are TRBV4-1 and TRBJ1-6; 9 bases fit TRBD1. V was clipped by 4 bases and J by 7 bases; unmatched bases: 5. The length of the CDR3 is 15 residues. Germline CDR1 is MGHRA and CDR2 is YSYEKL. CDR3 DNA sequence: TGCGCCAGCAGCCCGACAGGGGGTGGAAATTCACCCCTCCACTTT. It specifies CASSPTGGGNSPLHF.

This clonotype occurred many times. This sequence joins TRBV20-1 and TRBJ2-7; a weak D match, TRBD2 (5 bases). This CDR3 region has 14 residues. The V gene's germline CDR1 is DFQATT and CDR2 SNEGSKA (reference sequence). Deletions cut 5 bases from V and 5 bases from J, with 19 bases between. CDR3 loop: CSAPYFAGQHEQYF. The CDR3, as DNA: TGCAGTGCTCCCTATTTCGCGGGTCAACACGAGCAGTACTTC.

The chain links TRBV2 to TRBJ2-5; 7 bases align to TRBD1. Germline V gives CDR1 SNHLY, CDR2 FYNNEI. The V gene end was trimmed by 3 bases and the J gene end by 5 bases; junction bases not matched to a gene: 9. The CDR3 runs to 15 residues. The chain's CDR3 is CASSDRGFRGETQYF. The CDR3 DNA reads TGTGCCAGCAGTGACAGGGGGTTTAGGGGGGAGACCCAGTACTTC.

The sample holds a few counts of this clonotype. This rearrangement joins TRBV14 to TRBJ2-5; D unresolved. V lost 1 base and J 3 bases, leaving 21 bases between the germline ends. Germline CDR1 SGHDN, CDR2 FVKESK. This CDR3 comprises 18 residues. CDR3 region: CASSQGGKPLSLKETQYF. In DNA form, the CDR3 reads TGTGCCAGCAGCCAAGGTGGAAAACCCCTCTCACTTAAAGAGACCCAGTACTTC.

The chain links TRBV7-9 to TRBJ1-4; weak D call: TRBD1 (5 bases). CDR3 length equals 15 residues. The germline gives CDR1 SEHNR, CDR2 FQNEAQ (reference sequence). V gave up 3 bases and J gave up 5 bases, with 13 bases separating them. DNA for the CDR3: TGTGCCAGCAGCTTGACGACAGCGACGAATGAAAAACTGTTTTTT. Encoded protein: CASSLTTATNEKLFF.

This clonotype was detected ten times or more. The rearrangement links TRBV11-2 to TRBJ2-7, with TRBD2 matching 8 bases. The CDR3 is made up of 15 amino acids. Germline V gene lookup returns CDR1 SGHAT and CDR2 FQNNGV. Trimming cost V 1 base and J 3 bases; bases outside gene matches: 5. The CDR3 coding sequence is TGTGCCAGCAGCTTAGGGACTAGCCGACGCTACGAGCAGTACTTC. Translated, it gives CASSLGTSRRYEQYF.

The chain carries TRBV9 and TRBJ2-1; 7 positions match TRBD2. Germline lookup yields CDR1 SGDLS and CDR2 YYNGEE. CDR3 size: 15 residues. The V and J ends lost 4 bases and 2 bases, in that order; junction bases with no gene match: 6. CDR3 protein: CASSSAGKTYNEQFF. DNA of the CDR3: TGTGCCAGCAGCTCAGCGGGGAAGACCTACAATGAGCAGTTCTTC.

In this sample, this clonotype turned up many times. The CDR3, as DNA: TGTGCCAGCAGTTTAGTCCAAGCGATGAACACTGAAGCTTTCTTT. This translates into CASSLVQAMNTEAFF. The rearrangement joins TRBV12-3 or TRBV12-4 to TRBJ1-1; D not resolved. The CDR3 covers 15 residues. Trimming left V 1 base short and J 0 bases short, with 9 bases between.

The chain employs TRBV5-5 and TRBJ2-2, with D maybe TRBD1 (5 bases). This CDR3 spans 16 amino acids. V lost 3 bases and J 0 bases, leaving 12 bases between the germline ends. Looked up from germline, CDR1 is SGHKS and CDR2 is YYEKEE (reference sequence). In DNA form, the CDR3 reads TGTGCCAGCAGCTGGGGCTCTAAGACGAACACCGGGGAGCTGTTTTTT. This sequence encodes CASSWGSKTNTGELFF.

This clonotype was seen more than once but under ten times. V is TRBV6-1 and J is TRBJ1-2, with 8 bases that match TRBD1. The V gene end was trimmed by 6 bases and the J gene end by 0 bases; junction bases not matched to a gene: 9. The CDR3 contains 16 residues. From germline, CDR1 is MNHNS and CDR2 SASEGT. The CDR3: CASRPGQVLSNYGYTF. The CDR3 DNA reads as TGTGCCAGCAGACCGGGACAGGTCTTATCTAACTATGGCTACACCTTC.

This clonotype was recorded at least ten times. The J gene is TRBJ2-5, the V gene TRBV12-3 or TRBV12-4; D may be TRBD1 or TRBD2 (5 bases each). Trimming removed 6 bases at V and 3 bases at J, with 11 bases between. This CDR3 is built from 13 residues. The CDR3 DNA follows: TGTGCCAGCAGGATACTGGGGGAAGAGACCCAGTACTTC. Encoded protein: CASRILGEETQYF.

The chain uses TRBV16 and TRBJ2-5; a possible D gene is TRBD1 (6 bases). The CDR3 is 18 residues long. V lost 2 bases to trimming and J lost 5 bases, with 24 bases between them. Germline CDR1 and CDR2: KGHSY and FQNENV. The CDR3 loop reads CASSQITHRVKTSETQYF. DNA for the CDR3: TGTGCCAGCAGCCAAATTACCCACAGGGTAAAGACCTCGGAGACCCAGTACTTC.

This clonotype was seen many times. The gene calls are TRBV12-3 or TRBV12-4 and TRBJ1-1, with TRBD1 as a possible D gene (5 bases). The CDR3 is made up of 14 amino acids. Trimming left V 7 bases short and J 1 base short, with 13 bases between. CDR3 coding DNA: TGTGCCAGCACCCCGGTGGGGGGGAACACTGAAGCTTTCTTT. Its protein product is CASTPVGGNTEAFF.

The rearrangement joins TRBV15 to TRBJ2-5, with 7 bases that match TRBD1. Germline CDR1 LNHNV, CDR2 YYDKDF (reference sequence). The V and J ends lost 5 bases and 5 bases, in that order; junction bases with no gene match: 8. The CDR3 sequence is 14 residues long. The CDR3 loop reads CATSPTGRWETQYF. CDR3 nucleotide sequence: TGTGCCACCAGCCCGACAGGGCGGTGGGAGACCCAGTACTTC.

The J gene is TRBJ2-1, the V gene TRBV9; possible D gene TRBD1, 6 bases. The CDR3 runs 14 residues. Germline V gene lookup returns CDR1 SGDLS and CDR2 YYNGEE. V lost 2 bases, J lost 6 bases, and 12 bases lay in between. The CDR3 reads CASSVRQGPNEQFF. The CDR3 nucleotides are TGTGCCAGCAGCGTCAGGCAGGGGCCCAATGAGCAGTTCTTC.

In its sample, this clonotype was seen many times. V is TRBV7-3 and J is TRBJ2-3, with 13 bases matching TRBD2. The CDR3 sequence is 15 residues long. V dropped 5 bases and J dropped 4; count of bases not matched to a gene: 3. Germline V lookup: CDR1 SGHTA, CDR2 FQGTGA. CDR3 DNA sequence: TGTGCCAGCAGCCGTGGACTAGCGGGAGCAGATACGCAGTATTTT. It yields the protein CASSRGLAGADTQYF.